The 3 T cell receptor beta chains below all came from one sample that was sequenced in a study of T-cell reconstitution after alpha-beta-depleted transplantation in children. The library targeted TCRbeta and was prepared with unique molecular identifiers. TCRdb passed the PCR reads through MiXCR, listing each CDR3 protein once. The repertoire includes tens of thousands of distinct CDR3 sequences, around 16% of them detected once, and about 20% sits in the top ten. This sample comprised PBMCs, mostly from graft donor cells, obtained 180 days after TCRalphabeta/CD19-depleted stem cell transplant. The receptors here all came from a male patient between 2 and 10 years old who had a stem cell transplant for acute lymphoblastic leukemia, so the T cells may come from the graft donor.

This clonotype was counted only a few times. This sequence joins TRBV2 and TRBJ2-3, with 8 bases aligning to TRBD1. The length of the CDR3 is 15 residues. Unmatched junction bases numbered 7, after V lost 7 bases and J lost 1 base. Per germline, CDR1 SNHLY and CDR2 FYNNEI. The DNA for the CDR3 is TGTGCCAGCAACCCGACAGGGGTCGGCACAGATACGCAGTATTTT. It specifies CASNPTGVGTDTQYF.

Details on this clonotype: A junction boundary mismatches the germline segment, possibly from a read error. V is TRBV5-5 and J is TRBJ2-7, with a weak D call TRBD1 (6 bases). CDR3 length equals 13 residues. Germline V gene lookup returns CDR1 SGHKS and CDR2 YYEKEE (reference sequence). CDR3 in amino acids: CAISPGTNYEQYF. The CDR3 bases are TGTGCCATCAGCCCCGGGACAAACTACGAGCAGTACTTC.

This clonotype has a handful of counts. The CDR3 sequence is CASSYSGRGYEQYF. CDR3 in DNA: TGTGCCAGCAGTTATTCGGGGAGGGGCTACGAGCAGTACTTC. The gene calls are TRBV6-5 and TRBJ2-7, with 7 nucleotides matching TRBD2. Germline assignment: CDR1 MNHEY and CDR2 SVGAGI. CDR3 size: 14 residues. Unmatched junction bases numbered 5, after V lost 3 bases and J lost 3 bases.